One sample yielded the 25 T cell receptor beta chains listed below, sequenced in a study of molecular identifiers for immune sequencing clone quantification. In TCRdb, the PCR reads were re-called with MiXCR into one record per CDR3 protein. The sample lists 300,000 to 350,000 distinct CDR3 sequences, about a fifth occurring once. The sequenced sample consisted of naive CD8+ T cells from blood, with Jurkat cell RNA spiked in. Subset of the sample: FACS-sorted CD8+CD4-CCR7+CD45RA+ naive T cells. The source of these receptors is a human donor in good health. Some libraries in this study had Jurkat cell RNA spiked in.

Notes on this clonotype: A much larger clone differs by one base, so this may be a read error. The rearrangement joins TRBV25-1 to TRBJ2-7; D is unclear. The CDR3 consists of 11 residues. Germline V gene data show CDR1 as MGHDK and CDR2 as SYGVNS. The V gene lost 5 bases and the J gene lost 1 base, with 3 bases spanning the gap. CDR3 sequence reads: CASSISYEQYF. In DNA form, the CDR3 reads TGTGCCAGCAGTATTTCCTACGAGCAGTACTTC.

V and J are TRBV10-1 and TRBJ2-5; TRBD2 aligns across 9 bases. V lost 1 base and J lost 5; bases outside the gene matches: 5. Germline V gives CDR1 WNHNN, CDR2 SYGVQD (reference sequence). The length of the CDR3 is 15 residues. The CDR3 nucleotides are TGCGCCAGCAGTGAGTACCTAGCGGGATTGGAGACCCAGTACTTC. Its translation: CASSEYLAGLETQYF.

In its sample, this clonotype was seen many times. The chain is built from TRBV9 and TRBJ1-1; 9 bases line up with TRBD1. The V gene's germline CDR1 is SGDLS and CDR2 YYNGEE. CDR3 length equals 15 residues. With V trimmed by 3 bases and J by 4 bases, 7 bases remained unmatched. CDR3 in amino acids: CASSAGTGSATEAFF. The DNA of the CDR3 is TGTGCCAGCAGCGCCGGGACAGGGTCGGCCACTGAAGCTTTCTTT.

This clonotype was observed at least ten times. V usage is TRBV9 and J usage is TRBJ2-2; TRBD2 matches 15 bases. V trimming: 4 bases; J trimming: 6 bases; junction bases outside the gene matches: 7. Per the germline V gene, CDR1 is SGDLS and CDR2 is YYNGEE. This CDR3 spans 17 amino acids. CDR3 DNA: TGTGCCAGCAGCACGGGACTAGCGGGAGGTTTATCCGGGGAGCTGTTTTTT. It codes for CASSTGLAGGLSGELFF.

The table lists this clonotype with many counts. This sequence joins TRBV20-1 and TRBJ2-7, with TRBD2 matching over 10 bases. This CDR3 is 14 amino acids long. Losses at the gene ends were 6 bases for V and 10 bases for J; bases not matched to a gene: 15. Germline V gene sequence: CDR1 DFQATT, CDR2 SNEGSKA (reference sequence). The CDR3 nucleotides read TGCAGTGCCTGGTTGAGGGCTAGCGGGAGAAAACAGTACTTC. This codes for CSAWLRASGRKQYF.

A few counts support this clonotype. V gene TRBV27 combines with J gene TRBJ1-3; no reliable D call. The CDR3 length is 15 residues. Trimming shortened V by 0 bases and J by 2 bases, and 8 bases separated the two germline ends. Germline-derived CDR1 and CDR2 are MNHEY and SMNVEV (reference sequence). The CDR3 DNA follows: TGTGCCAGCAGTTTATCAGGGCTCGCTGGAAACACCATATATTTT. Protein product: CASSLSGLAGNTIYF.

Many counts were recorded for this clonotype. The rearrangement uses TRBV6-1 and TRBJ2-1; 8 bases agree with TRBD1. The CDR3 has 14 residues. CDR1 is MNHNS, CDR2 SASEGT, per germline. The V segment lost 2 bases and the J segment 7 bases; nucleotides outside the gene matches: 4. The DNA for the CDR3 is TGTGCCAGCAGTGAATCCAGGGGGCGAAATGAGCAGTTCTTC. It translates to CASSESRGRNEQFF.

This clonotype came up many times. The chain carries TRBV11-2 and TRBJ2-7, with 10 bases lining up with TRBD2. The CDR3 contains 15 residues. Germline trimming cut 7 bases from V and 1 base from J; bases unmatched to any gene: 7. The germline CDR1 and CDR2 sequences are SGHAT and FQNNGV. This CDR3 is CASTEGLASSYEQYF. CDR3 in DNA: TGTGCCAGCACCGAGGGACTAGCGTCGTCCTACGAGCAGTACTTC.

Points on this clonotype: The junction departs from germline at one end; a sequencing error may be responsible. The chain combines TRBV7-2 with TRBJ2-1, with D unresolved. The CDR3 spans 19 residues. The germline V gene encodes CDR1 SGHTA and CDR2 FQGNSA. The CDR3 sequence: CASSLLPGSRNVPYNEQLF. DNA for the CDR3: TGTGCCAGCAGCTTACTCCCCGGCTCCCGTAATGTCCCCTACAATGAGCAGCTCTTC.

About this clonotype: This CDR3 fails to terminate in the conserved phenylalanine or tryptophan, so it likely reflects a read error. This chain connects TRBV30 to TRBJ1-2; no clear D. The germline V gene has CDR1 GTSNPN and CDR2 SVGIG (reference sequence). V gave up 0 bases and J gave up 5 bases, with 10 bases separating them. The CDR3 runs 13 residues. As DNA, the CDR3 is TGTGCCTGGAGTGTATGGGATGAATATGGCTACACCCTC. It translates to CAWSVWDEYGYTL.

V gene TRBV27 combines with J gene TRBJ1-1; D not resolved. Trimming left V 3 bases short and J 4 bases short, with 15 bases between. Per germline, CDR1 MNHEY and CDR2 SMNVEV (reference sequence). The CDR3 is made up of 15 amino acids. CDR3 amino acids: CASSFLGGSGTEAFF. CDR3 bases: TGTGCCAGCAGTTTCCTAGGAGGAAGTGGCACTGAAGCTTTCTTT.

The rearrangement uses TRBV5-5 and TRBJ2-5; possibly TRBD1 for D (5 bases). Trimming removed 1 base at V and 5 bases at J, with 15 bases between. CDR3 length equals 15 residues. Looked up from germline, CDR1 is SGHKS and CDR2 is YYEKEE (reference sequence). CDR3 residues: CASSLSLGPGETQYF. For the CDR3, the DNA is TGTGCCAGCAGCTTGTCGTTGGGGCCTGGGGAGACCCAGTACTTC.

Turning to this clonotype: Given a much more abundant clone one base away, this may be a read error. V is TRBV6-6 and J is TRBJ2-7, with D perhaps matching TRBD1 (6 bases). The CDR3 is 17 residues long. The germline gives CDR1 MNHNY, CDR2 SVGAGI (reference sequence). Here the CDR3 DNA reads TGTGCCCGCAGACGAAATGCAGGGGTCACGAATTTCTACGAGCAGTACTTC. This codes for CARRRNAGVTNFYEQYF.

As concerns this clonotype: A much larger clone sits a single nucleotide away, making a read error possible. The rearrangement links TRBV7-9 to TRBJ1-1; D unclear. The V gene's germline CDR1 is SEHNR and CDR2 FQNEAQ (reference sequence). The CDR3 is 14 amino acids. Trimming took 7 bases from V and 10 from J, leaving 22 bases between them. The chain's CDR3 is CASKAREGNPGAFF. The CDR3 nucleotides are TGTGCCAGCAAAGCAAGGGAAGGGAATCCTGGAGCTTTCTTT.

This clonotype was observed a few times. The chain carries TRBV7-9 and TRBJ1-1; possible D gene TRBD1, 5 bases. This CDR3 spans 17 amino acids. Trimming removed 1 base from V and 1 base from J, with 16 bases in between. Germline assignment: CDR1 SEHNR and CDR2 FQNEAQ (reference sequence). DNA for the CDR3: TGTGCCAGCAGCTTAGGCCCCGGGGGGGGATCGAACACTGAAGCTTTCTTT. Translating gives CASSLGPGGGSNTEAFF.

This clonotype was seen repeatedly, ten times or more. The chain uses TRBV7-9 and TRBJ2-2; tentative D call: TRBD2 (5 bases). The CDR3 length is 14 residues. V lost 5 bases to trimming and J lost 1 base, with 8 bases between them. CDR1 is SEHNR and CDR2 is FQNEAQ in the germline V gene (reference sequence). CDR3 sequence: CASSTTRNTGELFF. The CDR3 nucleotides read TGTGCCAGCAGCACCACTAGGAACACCGGGGAGCTGTTTTTT.

This clonotype has ten or more counts. The chain is built from TRBV27 and TRBJ2-7; 12 nucleotides agree with TRBD2. Germline trimming cut 8 bases from V and 6 bases from J; bases unmatched to any gene: 8. CDR1 MNHEY and CDR2 SMNVEV come from the germline V gene (reference sequence). This CDR3 is 14 amino acids long. The CDR3 nucleotides are TGTGCCAGCTGGTTGACTAGCGGGAGAAGCGAGCAGTACTTC. This translates into CASWLTSGRSEQYF.

This clonotype was counted ten times or more. J is TRBJ2-5 and V is TRBV7-2, with TRBD2 matching 7 bases. The CDR3 has 14 amino acids. Germline-derived CDR1 and CDR2 are SGHTA and FQGNSA. V was clipped by 4 bases and J by 5 bases; unmatched bases: 7. CDR3 nucleotide sequence: TGTGCCAGCAGCTCGTCGTGGGAGGGGGAGACCCAGTACTTC. This translates into CASSSSWEGETQYF.

As regards this clonotype: Since a much larger clone is just one base distant, this may be a read error. The chain links TRBV28 to TRBJ2-5; 7 nucleotides line up with TRBD1. The CDR3 sequence is 14 residues long. The germline V gene encodes CDR1 MDHEN and CDR2 SYDVKM. The CDR3 region has the DNA TGTACCAGCAGTTTTGGAGACAGGGTCGAGACCCAGTACTTC. Amino acid sequence: CTSSFGDRVETQYF.

The rearrangement links TRBV27 to TRBJ2-3; 7 positions match TRBD2. The germline CDR1 and CDR2 sequences are MNHEY and SMNVEV (reference sequence). The CDR3 consists of 15 residues. Trimming removed 2 bases from V and 6 bases from J; junction bases left unmatched: 8. The CDR3 nucleotides read TGTGCCAGCAGTTTAGAGACGGGAGGCAGGGATACGCAGTATTTT. Its protein product is CASSLETGGRDTQYF.

This clonotype was counted many times. The V gene is TRBV29-1, the J gene TRBJ2-3; D is unresolved. The germline gives CDR1 SQVTM, CDR2 ANQGSEA. The CDR3 totals 14 residues. The V gene lost 5 bases and the J gene lost 2 bases, with 14 bases spanning the gap. The CDR3 sequence is CSVLGIPVTDTQYF. CDR3 in DNA: TGCAGCGTTTTGGGGATCCCGGTCACAGATACGCAGTATTTT.

A word on this clonotype: Mismatch with germline at one junction end may stem from a read error. The rearrangement joins TRBV27 to TRBJ1-1; TRBD1 is a possible D gene (6 bases). The CDR3 is 13 residues long. CDR1 MNHEY and CDR2 SMNVEV come from the germline V gene (reference sequence). The CDR3 DNA sequence: TGTGCCAGCAGTTGGGGACGGGACACTGAAGCTTCCTTT. The encoded protein is CASSWGRDTEASF.

The sample holds many counts of this clonotype. One end of the junction does not line up with germline, which may come from a read error. This sequence joins TRBV9 and TRBJ2-5; 9 positions agree with TRBD2. The CDR3 has 17 residues. The germline V gene has CDR1 SGDLS and CDR2 YYNGEE. CDR3 nucleotides: TGTGCCAGCAGCGATCCCTCCCGGACTAGCGATCAAGGGACCCAGTACTTC. As protein: CASSDPSRTSDQGTQYF.

This clonotype was seen ten or more times. J is TRBJ1-5 and V is TRBV21-1; the table calls TRBD1, which could not be checked here. TRBV21-1 is given as a pseudogene. The CDR3 contains 17 residues. CDR3 DNA sequence: TGTGCCACCGAGACGAGGACAGGGACCTATAGCAATCAGCCCCAGCATTTT. It translates to CATETRTGTYSNQPQHF.

This clonotype was counted at least ten times. The V call is TRBV9, the J call TRBJ2-2; D unclear. Looked up from germline, CDR1 is SGDLS and CDR2 is YYNGEE. The ends were cut back, 0 bases at V and 7 bases at J, with 10 bases in the middle. The CDR3 has 14 amino acids. CDR3 protein: CASSVGGSGGELFF. DNA for the CDR3: TGTGCCAGCAGCGTAGGGGGATCGGGCGGGGAGCTGTTTTTT. The variable domain in full, completed from reference TRBV9 and TRBJ2-2, reads DSGVTQTPKHLITATGQRVTLRCSPRSGDLSVYWYQQSLDQGLQFLIQYYNGEERAKGNILERFSAQQFPDLHSELNLSSLELGDSALYFCASSVGGSGGELFFGEGSRLTVL.